Here is one T cell receptor beta chain with its context. Its antigen remains unknown. This sample is part of a study of cytomegalovirus exposure and HLA in healthy donors. The study, taken as a whole, reports: A few V segments could not be told apart, such as TRBV6-2 and TRBV6-3, and were left out. Segments of the TCR beta V type were, in most cases, productive about 90% or about 30% of the time in an earlier analysis.

CDR1 and CDR2 from the germline V gene are KGHSH and LQKENI. The ends lost 4 bases at V and 2 bases at J; junction bases unmatched: 13. This CDR3 spans 17 amino acids. 60 Vbeta and 13 Jbeta primers were used in PCR. The data were produced by immunoSEQ multiplex PCR, yet TCRdb's version contains in-frame clones alone and is incomplete. The sample shows about 160,000 clones, about 79% of them seen only once. The chain couples TRBV18 to TRBJ2-5, with TRBD1 matching over 7 bases. The sequenced sample was PBMCs. This sequence originates from a woman aged 45-60 years in good health and CMV-seropositive. CDR3 loop: CASSREIQGRGQETQYF. CDR3 coding DNA: TGTGCCAGCTCACGAGAGATACAGGGGAGAGGGCAAGAGACCCAGTACTTC.